Listed below are T cell receptor beta chains from one sample, sequenced in a study of T cells in Graves' hyperthyroidism and ophthalmopathy. TCRdb re-called the multiplex PCR reads with MiXCR, one entry per CDR3 protein. The sample has about 260,000 distinct CDR3 sequences; about a sixth are singletons. Sequenced: blood. The receptor source for this set is a woman aged 18-29 years with Graves' ophthalmopathy. CDR3s leave out the opening cysteine and the closing phenylalanine or tryptophan. Size is stated for part of the rows, as once, few or many counts, or as a class when the clone is expanded.

V gene: TRBV10-3
clone size: many
J gene: TRBJ1-1
CDR3 protein: AISGLGTGGYGAF

V gene: TRBV10-3
clone size: -
J gene: TRBJ2-3
CDR3 protein: AISRTSGGGDTQY

V gene: TRBV20-1
clone size: many
J gene: TRBJ1-1
CDR3 protein: SARDPGRGLTEAF

V gene: TRBV3-1
clone size: many
J gene: TRBJ1-2
CDR3 protein: ASSQDAGGAYGYT

V gene: TRBV30
clone size: -
J gene: TRBJ1-2
CDR3 protein: AWSSIVYGYT

V gene: TRBV28
clone size: -
J gene: TRBJ2-7
CDR3 protein: ASSSPNRNYEQY

V gene: TRBV28
clone size: many
J gene: TRBJ2-3
CDR3 protein: ASSPWGLAGSTDTQY

V gene: TRBV6-1
clone size: many
J gene: TRBJ2-1
CDR3 protein: ASRRLAGGPRYNEQF

V gene: TRBV28
clone size: -
J gene: TRBJ2-5
CDR3 protein: ASSTRLGLAGGPGETQY

V gene: TRBV2
clone size: many
J gene: TRBJ2-1
CDR3 protein: ASSSRDYNNEQF

V gene: TRBV7-3
clone size: few
J gene: TRBJ2-2
CDR3 protein: ASSLQGLGAAAGELF

V gene: TRBV5-1
clone size: many
J gene: TRBJ2-7
CDR3 protein: ASSLTGLAGVLPQY

V gene: TRBV19
clone size: many
J gene: TRBJ2-7
CDR3 protein: ASSIRAGGRYEQY

V gene: TRBV28
clone size: many
J gene: TRBJ1-4
CDR3 protein: ASSLSGSSTNEKLF

V gene: TRBV7-9
clone size: many
J gene: TRBJ2-2
CDR3 protein: ASSSSRDITGELF

V gene: TRBV5-5
clone size: many
J gene: TRBJ2-5
CDR3 protein: ASSLSGSGTGETQY

V gene: TRBV7-9
clone size: many
J gene: TRBJ2-7
CDR3 protein: AIELRVGGTYEQY

V gene: TRBV9
clone size: -
J gene: TRBJ2-2
CDR3 protein: ASSVDPRVGNTGELF

V gene: TRBV11-2
clone size: many
J gene: TRBJ2-1
CDR3 protein: ASSFLRREQF

V gene: TRBV7-6
clone size: few
J gene: TRBJ2-7
CDR3 protein: ASSNSGTSGRAGEQY

V gene: TRBV13
clone size: few
J gene: TRBJ2-3
CDR3 protein: ASSLDPAGTDTQY

V gene: TRBV20-1
clone size: many
J gene: TRBJ2-1
CDR3 protein: SARAGSSYNEQF

V gene: TRBV7-9
clone size: many
J gene: TRBJ2-1
CDR3 protein: ASSFSASGRVEQF

V gene: TRBV10-3
clone size: few
J gene: TRBJ2-2
CDR3 protein: AISDSGTRGTGELF

V gene: TRBV5-1
clone size: -
J gene: TRBJ2-2
CDR3 protein: ASSPLRGGANTGELL

V gene: TRBV5-1
clone size: many
J gene: TRBJ2-2
CDR3 protein: ASSYRTGETGELF

V gene: TRBV11-2
clone size: many
J gene: TRBJ2-7
CDR3 protein: ASADREGLHEQY

V gene: TRBV28
clone size: many
J gene: TRBJ1-1
CDR3 protein: ASSLGGQPEAF

V gene: TRBV10-3
clone size: many
J gene: TRBJ1-1
CDR3 protein: AISGGQGGNTEAF

V gene: TRBV3-1
clone size: many
J gene: TRBJ2-5
CDR3 protein: ASSQNPGGGLETQY

V gene: TRBV20-1
clone size: -
J gene: TRBJ1-2
CDR3 protein: SARDVRREANYGYT

V gene: TRBV10-3
clone size: many
J gene: TRBJ1-1
CDR3 protein: ATLGQENTEAF

V gene: TRBV30
clone size: many
J gene: TRBJ1-5
CDR3 protein: AWSVSGNQPQH

V gene: TRBV6-2/TRBV6-3
clone size: -
J gene: TRBJ1-4
CDR3 protein: ASIREGLEKLF

V gene: TRBV6-2/TRBV6-3
clone size: many
J gene: TRBJ2-3
CDR3 protein: ASRVAGGLTDTQY

V gene: TRBV4-1
clone size: few
J gene: TRBJ2-1
CDR3 protein: ASSQDWASSYNEQF

V gene: TRBV20-1
clone size: many
J gene: TRBJ2-3
CDR3 protein: SARDLRGREDTQY

V gene: TRBV20-1
clone size: many
J gene: TRBJ2-2
CDR3 protein: STLPETSPRNTGELF

V gene: TRBV6-2/TRBV6-3
clone size: many
J gene: TRBJ1-4
CDR3 protein: ASKPPPGQAATNEKLF

V gene: TRBV20-1
clone size: many
J gene: TRBJ2-3
CDR3 protein: SAPGTAPSTDTQY

V gene: TRBV29-1
clone size: -
J gene: TRBJ2-1
CDR3 protein: SVCLIGTSGRMYEQF

V gene: TRBV5-1
clone size: many
J gene: TRBJ1-1
CDR3 protein: ASSLSARNTEAF